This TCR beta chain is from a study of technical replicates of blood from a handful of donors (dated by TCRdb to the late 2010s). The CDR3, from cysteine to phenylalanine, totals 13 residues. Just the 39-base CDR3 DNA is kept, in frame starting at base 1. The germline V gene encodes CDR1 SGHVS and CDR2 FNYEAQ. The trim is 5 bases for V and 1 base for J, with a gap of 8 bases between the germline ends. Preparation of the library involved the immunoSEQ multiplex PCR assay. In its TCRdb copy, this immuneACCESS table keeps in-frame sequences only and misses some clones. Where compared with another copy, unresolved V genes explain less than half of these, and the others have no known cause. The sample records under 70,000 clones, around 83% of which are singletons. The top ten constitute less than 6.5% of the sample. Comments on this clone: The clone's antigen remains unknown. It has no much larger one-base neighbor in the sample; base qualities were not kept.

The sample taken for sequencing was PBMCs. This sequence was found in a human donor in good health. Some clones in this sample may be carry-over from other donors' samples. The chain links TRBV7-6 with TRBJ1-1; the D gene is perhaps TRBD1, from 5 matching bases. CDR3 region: CASSPTGNTEAFF. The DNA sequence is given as TGTGCCAGCAGCCCAACAGGGAACACTGAAGCTTTCTTT.